This section outlines one TCR beta chain sequence together with its context. What it binds is unknown. These data are taken from a study of T cells after yellow fever vaccination. Findings of the study overall: The secondary T-cell response peaked on day 5, not day 15, but was weaker.

The CDR3 runs 15 residues. Germline V gene sequence: CDR1 GTSNPN, CDR2 SVGIG (reference sequence). V was cut by 3 bases and J by 3 bases, with 15 bases left in between. TCRdb re-called the 5' RACE reads through MiXCR, storing one row per CDR3 protein. The sample shows fewer than 650,000 distinct CDR3 sequences, 20% to 25% of them seen only once. The sequence was collected from a man between 18 and 35 years old who received the YFV17D yellow fever vaccine. This chain connects TRBV30 to TRBJ1-5; D is undetermined. The sequenced sample was PBMCs, obtained 20 to 25 days after the first yellow fever vaccination. Here the CDR3 reads CAWSFNGIYNQPQHF. In DNA, the CDR3 is TGTGCCTGGAGCTTTAACGGGATCTACAATCAGCCCCAGCATTTT.